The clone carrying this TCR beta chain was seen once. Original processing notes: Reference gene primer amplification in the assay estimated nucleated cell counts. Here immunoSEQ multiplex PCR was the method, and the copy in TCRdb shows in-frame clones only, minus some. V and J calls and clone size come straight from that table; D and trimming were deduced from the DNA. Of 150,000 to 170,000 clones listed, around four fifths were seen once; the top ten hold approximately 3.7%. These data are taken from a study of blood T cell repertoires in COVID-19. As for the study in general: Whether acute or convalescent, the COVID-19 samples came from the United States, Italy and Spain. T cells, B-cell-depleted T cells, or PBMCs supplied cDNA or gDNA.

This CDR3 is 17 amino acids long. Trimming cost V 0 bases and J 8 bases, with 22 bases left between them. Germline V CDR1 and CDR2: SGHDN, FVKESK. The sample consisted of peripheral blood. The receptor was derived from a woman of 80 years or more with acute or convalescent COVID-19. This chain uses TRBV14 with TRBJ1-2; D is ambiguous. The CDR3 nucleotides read TGTGCCAGCAGCCAAGATGGGAGGGAGGCCTTCTATTGGGGCTACACCTTC. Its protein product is CASSQDGREAFYWGYTF.